This record covers a single T cell receptor (beta chain). The antigen is undetermined. A much more abundant neighbour one base away suggests this may be a read error. The final CDR3 position lacks the conserved phenylalanine or tryptophan, pointing to a likely read error. This entry is derived from a study of CD8+CD57+ T cells in acquired aplastic anemia. At the level of the study: DNA from sorted CD4+ and CD8+ cells averaged roughly 3.2 ug. For CD4+ cells, healthy donors had an average of roughly 11 million reads.

Genomic DNA templated the TCR beta VDJ and CDR3 profiling. TCRdb fed the reads into MiXCR, producing one record per CDR3 protein. The sample includes about 81,000 distinct CDR3 sequences, approximately 45% seen only once; the top ten take approximately 60%. The J segment lost 4 bases and the V segment lost 4 bases, leaving 8 bases of the junction unmatched. Per germline, CDR1 SGDLS and CDR2 YYNGEE. The length of the CDR3 is 14 residues. Study observations and caveats: Between patients and controls, around 31 CD8+ CDR3 sequences were found in common. Significance was not reached for CD8+ Simpson's diversity between patients and controls.

The genes are TRBV9 and TRBJ2-7, with TRBD1 identical over 7 bases. Sequenced sample: sorted CD4+, CD8+, or CD8+CD57+ T cells (not recorded which) from PBMCs. The sequence derives from a human donor in good health, serving as a control. This CDR3 reads CASSLPTGSYEQYL. The CDR3, as DNA: TGTGCCAGCAGCCTCCCGACAGGGAGTTACGAGCAGTACCTC.